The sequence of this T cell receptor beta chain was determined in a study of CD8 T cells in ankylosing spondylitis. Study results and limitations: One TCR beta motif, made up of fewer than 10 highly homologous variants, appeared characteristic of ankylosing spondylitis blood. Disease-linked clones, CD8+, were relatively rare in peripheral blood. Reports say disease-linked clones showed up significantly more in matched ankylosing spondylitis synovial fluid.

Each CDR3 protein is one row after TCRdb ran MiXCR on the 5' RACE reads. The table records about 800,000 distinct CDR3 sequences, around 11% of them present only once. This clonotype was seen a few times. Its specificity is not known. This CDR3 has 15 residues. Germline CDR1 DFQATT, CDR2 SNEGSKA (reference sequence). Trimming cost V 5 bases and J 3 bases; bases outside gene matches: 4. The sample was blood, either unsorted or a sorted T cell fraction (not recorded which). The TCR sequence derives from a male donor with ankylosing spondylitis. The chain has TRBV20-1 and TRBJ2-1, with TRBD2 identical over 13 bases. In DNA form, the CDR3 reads TGCAGTGCTGGGACTAGCGGGGACTTCTACAATGAGCAGTTCTTC. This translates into CSAGTSGDFYNEQFF.